The clone carrying this TCR delta chain is deemed medium-sized. Other nucleotide sequences in the sample specify the same CDR3. Germline trimming cut 2 bases from V and 0 bases from J; bases unmatched to any gene: 5. This CDR3 is 19 amino acids long. Germline CDR1 reads GEAIGNYY; CDR2 reads EKD. TCRdb reanalysed the reads via CATT. The profile shows about 8,500 delta-chain clones, about 3.3% of them singletons. The entry originates in a study of gamma-delta chains in newborns, infants, children. The V gene is TRDV2, the J gene TRDJ3, with 11 bases identical to TRDD3. This receptor was taken from a child who was a newborn, infant or young child, either healthy, febrile or measles-vaccinated (not recorded which). Sequenced: blood. Here the CDR3 DNA reads TGTGCCTGTGACAAAATACTGGGGGATAGCTCCTGGGACACCCGACAGATGTTTTTC. Amino acids: CACDKILGDSSWDTRQMFF.